The T cell receptor beta chain described here comes from a study of shared clonotypes between healthy human individuals. Overall study findings and caveats: Clonotype sharing among the donors was expected to vary with sequencing depth.

Naive CD8 cells comprised CD45RO-negative, CCR7-positively selected cells, excluding terminally differentiated effector memory CD45RA+ cells. With V trimmed by 5 bases and J by 4 bases, 8 bases remained unmatched. Germline loops: CDR1 MDHEN, CDR2 SYDVKM. This CDR3 comprises 18 residues. Some clones are missing from TCRdb's copy, which holds only in-frame ones; the method was immunoSEQ multiplex PCR. Of approximately 2,200,000 clones in the sample, 85% to 95% are singletons; the top ten hold over 1.5%. In regard to this clone: The antigen is unknown.

What was sequenced was naive CD8+ T cells from PBMCs. The receptor was derived from a man between 18 and 29 years old in good health. Some clones in this sample may be carry-over from other donors' samples. V and J are TRBV28 and TRBJ2-2, with 15 positions matching TRBD2. The CDR3 protein is CASSPGLAGGLLTGELFF. CDR3 DNA: TGTGCCAGCAGTCCGGGACTAGCGGGAGGTCTACTCACCGGGGAGCTGTTTTTT.